These 26 T cell receptor beta chains originate from one sample sequenced in a study of blood T cell repertoires in COVID-19. The assay was immunoSEQ multiplex PCR, and TCRdb's table has in-frame clones only and misses some. The table lists about 270,000 clones, approximately 89% of them singletons, with roughly 2.8% in the top ten. Specimen: PBMCs or T cells enriched from blood (not recorded which). The receptors here all came from a man in his forties who had been exposed to COVID-19.

The rearrangement uses TRBV12-3 or TRBV12-4 and TRBJ2-7; 9 bases line up with TRBD1. The CDR3 has 12 amino acids. The J segment lost 6 bases and the V segment lost 8 bases, leaving 5 bases of the junction unmatched. CDR3 bases: TGTGCCAGCCGGGGACAGGGCACCGAGCAGTACTTC. Translating it yields CASRGQGTEQYF.

This clone was detected only a few times. The rearrangement links TRBV29-1 to TRBJ2-3; D gene unclear. V was pared by 4 bases and J by 6 bases, with 11 bases between. Germline-derived CDR1 and CDR2 are SQVTM and ANQGSEA. The CDR3 totals 12 residues. CDR3 sequence reads: CSVGLSSDTQYF. CDR3 nucleotide sequence: TGCAGCGTTGGTTTGAGCTCGGATACGCAGTATTTT.

V and J are TRBV15 and TRBJ1-2; the D is unclear. This CDR3 is 13 amino acids long. The germline V gene encodes CDR1 LNHNV and CDR2 YYDKDF (reference sequence). Trimming left V 0 bases short and J 8 bases short, with 10 bases between. CDR3 protein: CATSRDTGGGYTF. CDR3 nucleotides: TGTGCCACCAGCAGAGATACCGGAGGGGGCTACACCTTC. The full variable domain, completed using reference TRBV15 and TRBJ1-2, is DAMVIQNPRYQVTQFGKPVTLSCSQTLNHNVMYWYQQKSSQAPKLLFHYYDKDFNNEADTPDNFQSRRPNTSFCFLDIRSPGLGDTAMYLCATSRDTGGGYTFGSGTRLTVV.

This chain uses TRBV29-1 with TRBJ2-1; 12 bases line up with TRBD2. CDR3 size: 15 residues. The J segment lost 6 bases and the V segment lost 6 bases, leaving 9 bases of the junction unmatched. Germline loops: CDR1 SQVTM, CDR2 ANQGSEA. The CDR3 nucleotides are TGCAGCGTCCAGCGACTAGCGGGAGTATCCAATGAGCAGTTCTTC. This sequence encodes CSVQRLAGVSNEQFF.

This chain uses TRBV7-8 with TRBJ1-1, with D possibly matching TRBD1 (5 bases). The CDR3 has 15 residues. Germline CDR1 and CDR2: SGHVS and FQNEAQ. V was pared by 1 base and J by 5 bases, with 14 bases between. The CDR3 sequence is CASSLVINRGTEAFF. CDR3 bases: TGTGCCAGCAGCTTAGTGATTAATCGGGGGACTGAAGCTTTCTTT.

The V gene is TRBV13, the J gene TRBJ2-2; 11 nucleotides line up with TRBD2. The J segment lost 5 bases and the V segment lost 5 bases, leaving 13 bases of the junction unmatched. There are 18 residues in the CDR3. Germline V gene sequence: CDR1 PRHDT, CDR2 FYEKMQ (reference sequence). The CDR3 sequence: CASSPRLAGGRETGELFF. CDR3 in DNA: TGTGCCAGCAGCCCCCGTCTAGCGGGAGGCCGAGAAACCGGGGAGCTGTTTTTT.

The chain joins TRBV7-2 to TRBJ2-7; 10 bases line up with TRBD2. V gave up 4 bases and J gave up 4 bases; unmatched junction bases: 10. The CDR3 totals 16 residues. The V gene's germline CDR1 is SGHTA and CDR2 FQGNSA. DNA of the CDR3: TGTGCCAGCAGCTCTTCGCTGTGGACTAGCGGTTACGAGCAGTACTTC. Protein sequence: CASSSSLWTSGYEQYF.

This clone was counted only a few times. V usage is TRBV6-5 and J usage is TRBJ1-3; no definite D call. This CDR3 has 12 residues. V lost 6 bases, J lost 9 bases, and 12 bases lay in between. Germline-derived CDR1 and CDR2 are MNHEY and SVGAGI. Here the CDR3 DNA reads TGTGCCAGCAGCCAAAGGTCGGGCACCATATATTTT. Encoded protein: CASSQRSGTIYF.

The chain uses TRBV4-2 and TRBJ2-6, with D possibly TRBD2 on 5 matching bases. The CDR3 contains 19 residues. The V gene's germline CDR1 is LGHNA and CDR2 YNFKEQ. V shed 3 bases and J shed 4 bases, with 22 bases lying between them. This chain's CDR3 is CASSQLGGSHHGGANVLTF. The DNA for the CDR3 is TGTGCCAGCAGCCAGTTAGGTGGGAGCCACCACGGGGGGGCCAACGTCCTGACTTTC.

The chain uses TRBV28 and TRBJ2-7; 8 nucleotides align to TRBD1. The germline gives CDR1 MDHEN, CDR2 SYDVKM. Trimming cost V 6 bases and J 1 base; bases outside gene matches: 5. The CDR3 has 14 amino acids. This CDR3 is CASSSDRGSYEQYF. CDR3 sequence (DNA): TGTGCCAGCAGCTCTGACAGGGGTTCCTACGAGCAGTACTTC.

This rearrangement joins TRBV6-5 to TRBJ1-3, with 9 bases fitting TRBD1. Germline V lookup: CDR1 MNHEY, CDR2 SVGAGI. The ends lost 8 bases at V and 1 base at J; junction bases unmatched: 6. The CDR3 runs 15 residues. The CDR3 nucleotides are TGTGCCAGCCACCGGGACAGGGCTTCTGGAAACACCATATATTTT. Residues: CASHRDRASGNTIYF.

In DNA form, the CDR3 reads TGTGCCAGCAGCTCAGGGACAGGGGACACCGGGGAGCTGTTTTTT. Its translation is CASSSGTGDTGELFF. The chain combines TRBV7-2 with TRBJ2-2; 10 positions agree with TRBD1. Losses at the gene ends were 4 bases for V and 3 bases for J; bases not matched to a gene: 2. CDR1 is SGHTA, CDR2 FQGNSA, per germline. This CDR3 has 15 amino acids.

This sequence joins TRBV10-3 and TRBJ2-3; possible D gene TRBD2, 6 bases. The V and J ends lost 10 bases and 4 bases respectively, with 18 bases between them. The CDR3 loop spans 14 amino acids. Germline CDR1 and CDR2: ENHRY and SYGVKD. The CDR3 loop reads CASRPGTAPDTQYF. In nucleotides, the CDR3 is TGTGCCAGCCGTCCCGGGACTGCCCCAGATACGCAGTATTTT.

The chain links TRBV15 to TRBJ2-1; maybe TRBD1 (5 bases). The V end was cut by 1 base, the J end by 3 bases, with 16 bases between. This CDR3 spans 17 amino acids. Germline loops: CDR1 LNHNV, CDR2 YYDKDF (reference sequence). The CDR3 protein is CATSRVWAPDSYNEQFF. In nucleotides, the CDR3 is TGTGCCACCAGCAGAGTATGGGCTCCCGACAGCTACAATGAGCAGTTCTTC.

The chain has TRBV28 and TRBJ1-5; D is ambiguous. The CDR3 contains 12 residues. Trimming pared 5 bases from V and 4 bases from J, leaving 6 bases between. Germline V gene sequence: CDR1 MDHEN, CDR2 SYDVKM. The CDR3 nucleotides are TGTGCCAGCAGTCACACGAATCAGCCCCAGCATTTT. Its translation: CASSHTNQPQHF.

The rearrangement links TRBV7-2 to TRBJ1-3; TRBD1 matches at 7 bases. CDR3 length: 14 residues. Germline V gene data show CDR1 as SGHTA and CDR2 as FQGNSA. The ends lost 5 bases at V and 2 bases at J; junction bases unmatched: 3. The CDR3 region has the DNA TGTGCCAGCAGCCTCGGGACAGCTGGAAACACCATATATTTT. Its protein product is CASSLGTAGNTIYF.

The J gene is TRBJ2-1, the V gene TRBV28; 9 nucleotides align to TRBD2. Germline V gene sequence: CDR1 MDHEN, CDR2 SYDVKM. CDR3 length: 15 amino acids. Losses at the gene ends were 2 bases for V and 4 bases for J; bases not matched to a gene: 3. The DNA for the CDR3 is TGTGCCAGCAGTTTAGTTAGCGGGAGATACAATGAGCAGTTCTTC. It translates to CASSLVSGRYNEQFF.

This clone was recorded only once. The chain employs TRBV19 and TRBJ2-2; a weak D match, TRBD1 (6 bases). The germline gives CDR1 LNHDA, CDR2 SQIVND (reference sequence). V was shortened by 4 bases and J by 5 bases, with 17 bases between the two germline ends. The CDR3 spans 16 residues. CDR3 DNA: TGTGCCAGTAGTAGTTACTCCCTAACAGGGACCGGGGAGCTGTTTTTT. This codes for CASSSYSLTGTGELFF.

The chain is built from TRBV28 and TRBJ1-3, with 10 nucleotides matching TRBD1. Germline CDR1 MDHEN, CDR2 SYDVKM. The CDR3 has 16 residues. With V trimmed by 0 bases and J by 3 bases, 2 bases remained unmatched. In nucleotides, the CDR3 is TGTGCCAGCAGTTTATGGGGACAGGGGAGTGGAAACACCATATATTTT. It specifies CASSLWGQGSGNTIYF.

V is TRBV28 and J is TRBJ1-5, with D perhaps matching TRBD1 (6 bases). Germline loops: CDR1 MDHEN, CDR2 SYDVKM. V lost 5 bases and J lost 6, with 20 bases in between. The CDR3 is 16 amino acids. The DNA of the CDR3 is TGTGCCAGCAGTGCCTATGAGGACAGTCTCGGTCAGCCCCAGCATTTT. Translated: CASSAYEDSLGQPQHF.

The chain has TRBV5-1 and TRBJ2-7, with TRBD2 identical over 12 bases. Looked up from germline, CDR1 is SGHRS and CDR2 is YFSETQ. The V segment lost 5 bases and the J segment 6 bases; nucleotides outside the gene matches: 3. The CDR3 loop spans 13 amino acids. The CDR3, as DNA: TGCGCCAGCAGGCTAGCGGGAGGGCTCGAGCAGTACTTC. Amino acid sequence: CASRLAGGLEQYF.

The chain is built from TRBV6-5 and TRBJ2-6; TRBD2 is a possible D gene (5 bases). Trimming cost V 11 bases and J 1 base, with 9 bases left between them. Germline CDR1 MNHEY, CDR2 SVGAGI. The CDR3 sequence is 13 residues long. CDR3 protein: CAPGGSGANVLTF. The DNA of the CDR3 is TGTGCCCCCGGCGGGTCTGGGGCCAACGTCCTGACTTTC.

Remarks on this clone: One junction end does not reproduce the germline sequence, and a read error may be involved. V and J are TRBV29-1 and TRBJ2-3; 7 bases are a match to TRBD2. Germline assignment: CDR1 SQVTM and CDR2 ANQGSEA. The CDR3 runs to 10 residues. CDR3 amino acids: CSVEERDLLF. DNA for the CDR3: TGCAGCGTTGAGGAGCGGGACCTCCTTTTT.

V usage is TRBV7-9 and J usage is TRBJ2-1; TRBD1 aligns across 7 bases. The CDR3 covers 11 residues. J lost 15 bases, V lost 1 base, and 3 bases had no gene match. Germline V CDR1 and CDR2: SEHNR, FQNEAQ (reference sequence). The CDR3 DNA is TGTGCCAGCAGCTTAGGGGACAGAGGGTTCTTC. Residues: CASSLGDRGFF.

The chain links TRBV6-6 to TRBJ1-1, with 8 bases lining up with TRBD1. This CDR3 spans 13 amino acids. CDR1 and CDR2 (germline): MNHNY, SVGAGI (reference sequence). J gave up 6 bases and V 6 bases, and 6 bases lay outside the gene matches. For the CDR3, the DNA is TGTGCCAGCAGGCTTAACAGGGGGGCTGAAGCTTTCTTT. Translating gives CASRLNRGAEAFF.

On this clone: The same CDR3 also results from other DNA sequences found in this sample. The chain combines TRBV10-3 with TRBJ1-2; D unclear. The germline V gene encodes CDR1 ENHRY and CDR2 SYGVKD. V was clipped by 3 bases and J by 4 bases, with 3 bases between them. CDR3 size: 11 residues. The CDR3 nucleotides read TGTGCCATCAGTGACAGCTATGGCTACACCTTC. Protein sequence: CAISDSYGYTF.